The 13 T cell receptor beta chains listed next were all sequenced from one sample in a study of tumor-infiltrating lymphocytes in primary liver carcinoma. Production of TCR beta cDNA used 500 ng total RNA together with a constant-region primer. Employing slightly modified ARM-PCR, three nested multiplex PCR rounds were run, and these gave rise to the TCR beta libraries. A C-beta reverse primer was combined with TRBV1-TRBV30 forward primers in the first two PCR rounds, and each round had roughly 11 cycles. Each CDR3 protein gets one entry after TCRdb re-called the multiplex PCR reads with MiXCR. The sample has 80,000 or so distinct CDR3 sequences, 69% seen once. DNA and RNA were both co-extracted from around 20-30 mg of bulk tissue that had not been sorted. Sequencing used tumor-adjacent normal liver tissue. The origin of the receptors is a middle-aged man with primary liver carcinoma and hepatitis B virus infection.

Comments on this clonotype: One junction end disagrees with the germline gene, perhaps due to a read error. CDR3 amino acids: CASSPPTGGEILFF. CDR3 DNA sequence: TGTGCCAGCAGTCCGCCGACGGGAGGCGAAATACTGTTTTTT. This rearrangement joins TRBV28 to TRBJ1-4, with D unresolved. Germline V gene lookup returns CDR1 MDHEN and CDR2 SYDVKM. CDR3 length: 14 residues.

This clonotype appeared a single time. A much larger clone differs from this one at a single base, so this may be a read error. The rearrangement uses TRBV6-5 and TRBJ2-1; 8 positions match TRBD2. CDR1 MNHEY and CDR2 SVGAGI come from the germline V gene. The CDR3 is made up of 14 amino acids. The CDR3 DNA sequence: TGTGTCAGCACCGCCGGGACTAGGGACAATGAGCAGTTCTTC. This sequence encodes CVSTAGTRDNEQFF.

A word on this clonotype: A much more abundant neighbour one base away suggests this may be a read error. The chain joins TRBV28 to TRBJ2-7; perhaps TRBD1 as D (5 bases). V dropped 9 bases and J dropped 6 bases, with 15 bases sitting between them. Germline-derived CDR1 and CDR2 are MDHEN and SYDVKM. This CDR3 has 12 residues. CDR3 amino acids: CARRPLQAEQYF. Written as DNA, the CDR3 is TGTGCCAGGAGGCCACTACAGGCCGAGCAGTACTTC.

As regards this clonotype: Sequence at one end of the junction differs from germline and may be a read error. The chain links TRBV10-3 to TRBJ1-6; D unresolved. Germline V gene sequence: CDR1 ENHRY, CDR2 SYGVKD. This CDR3 is built from 14 residues. CDR3: CTITREGAGSPHHF. The CDR3 DNA reads as TGTACCATCACCCGAGAGGGTGCTGGGTCACCCCACCACTTT.

This clonotype is labeled as medium-sized (0.01 to 0.1%). The chain joins TRBV6-8 to TRBJ2-1; 14 nucleotides agree with TRBD2. Germline values: CDR1 MNHGY, CDR2 SAAAGT. Unmatched junction bases numbered 12, after V lost 2 bases and J lost 9 bases. This CDR3 contains 18 residues. This CDR3 is CASSYPWGTSGRGGEQFF. CDR3 DNA: TGTGCCAGCAGTTACCCCTGGGGGACTAGCGGGAGAGGGGGTGAGCAGTTCTTC.

This clonotype was recorded only once. The CDR3 does not end in the conserved phenylalanine or tryptophan, so this is likely a read error. V gene TRBV5-1 combines with J gene TRBJ2-5; 9 bases fit TRBD2. From germline, CDR1 is SGHRS and CDR2 YFSETQ. The CDR3 extends over 18 amino acids. For the CDR3, the DNA is TGCGCCAACAGCTTGGCCGGGGCTAGCGGGGCCCTACAAGAGACCCAGTACTTA. Encoded protein: CANSLAGASGALQETQYL.

Points on this clonotype: Germline and junction disagree at one end, which may indicate a read error. This sequence joins TRBV6-1 and TRBJ1-5; D is perhaps TRBD1 (6 bases). Germline V gene data show CDR1 as MNHNS and CDR2 as SASEGT. The CDR3 runs to 16 residues. For the CDR3, the DNA is TGTGCCAGCAGTGTCATTACAGTGCCCCGGGGGCAGCCCCGGCATTTT. As protein: CASSVITVPRGQPRHF.

The CDR3 DNA reads TGCAGCGTTGAGACCGAAAGGAGACGCGGAGAGACCCAGTACTTC. Amino acid sequence: CSVETERRRGETQYF. This chain links TRBV29-1 with TRBJ2-5; D ambiguous. Germline CDR1 SQVTM, CDR2 ANQGSEA. The V end was cut by 3 bases, the J end by 4 bases, with 18 bases between. This CDR3 is built from 15 residues.

About this clonotype itself: The junction does not match germline at one end; this may be a read error. V and J are TRBV18 and TRBJ2-5; D is tentatively TRBD1 or TRBD2 (5 bases each). CDR1 is KGHSH and CDR2 is LQKENI in the germline V gene. The CDR3 has 15 residues. The CDR3 loop is CASSPPRGRREAQYF. The CDR3 DNA follows: TGTGCCAGCTCACCACCGAGGGGACGAAGAGAGGCCCAGTACTTC.

On this clonotype itself: Relative to the germline gene, one junction end is altered; a read error may explain this. The chain combines TRBV4-2 with TRBJ2-7; 7 positions agree with TRBD1. Germline-derived CDR1 and CDR2 are LGHNA and YNFKEQ. The CDR3 length is 14 residues. CDR3 sequence (DNA): TGTGCTAGCAGCCAAGACTCAGGGGGCTACGAGCAGTACTTC. This codes for CASSQDSGGYEQYF.

This clonotype has more than one count but fewer than ten. J is TRBJ2-3 and V is TRBV5-4, with D maybe TRBD2 (5 bases). The V end lost 8 bases, the J end lost 0 bases, and 22 bases lay between the germline ends. The length of the CDR3 is 17 residues. The V gene's germline CDR1 is SGHNT and CDR2 YYREEE (reference sequence). In DNA form, the CDR3 reads TGTGCCAGTAGCCCCCTACTGACTAACGGGAGCACAGATACGCAGTATTTT. Amino acids: CASSPLLTNGSTDTQYF.

CDR3 DNA sequence: TGCGCCCGTAGCCAAGAAGCCGGGTGGACAGCTCGGTTTGGGTCCCTCCACTTT. Translated, it gives CARSQEAGWTARFGSLHF. V gene TRBV4-1 combines with J gene TRBJ1-6; D may be TRBD1 (6 bases). V shed 11 bases and J shed 14 bases, with 37 bases lying between them. The CDR3 sequence is 18 residues long. Germline CDR1 and CDR2: MGHRA and YSYEKL.

This clonotype was found many times. The V and J genes are TRBV30 and TRBJ1-2; D may be TRBD1 (6 bases). The CDR3 extends over 12 amino acids. V was clipped by 7 bases and J by 8 bases, with 17 bases between them. Germline values: CDR1 GTSNPN, CDR2 SVGIG (reference sequence). CDR3 DNA: TGTGCCTTACGATACACAGGGAGCGGCTACACCTTC. Translating gives CALRYTGSGYTF.